This TCR beta chain originates from a study of blood T cell repertoires in COVID-19. This clone appeared a single time. The table came from immunoSEQ multiplex PCR; TCRdb's copy has only in-frame clones and leaves some out. The sample holds 100,000 to 150,000 clones, 65% to 90% seen once. This receptor was identified in a man of 80 years or more with active or convalescent COVID-19. The sample taken for sequencing was peripheral blood.

This CDR3 reads CASSPGYNEQYF. DNA of the CDR3: TGTGCCAGTAGTCCAGGGTATAACGAGCAGTACTTC. The chain carries TRBV19 and TRBJ2-7, with D possibly TRBD1 on 5 matching bases. Trimming stripped 5 bases from V and 5 bases from J, with 10 bases between. Per the germline V gene, CDR1 is LNHDA and CDR2 is SQIVND (reference sequence). This CDR3 has 12 amino acids.